These 6 T cell receptor beta chains were sequenced from one sample in a study of blood T cell repertoires in COVID-19. Measured with immunoSEQ multiplex PCR; TCRdb has only the in-frame clones, and not every one. This sample has 35,000 to 45,000 clones, with 70% to 90% found just once. The sample comprised peripheral blood. These receptors came from a human donor in a cohort sampled during active COVID-19.

CDR3 sequence: CASSLGTGDQPQHF. The CDR3 region has the DNA TGTGCCAGCAGCTTGGGGACAGGGGATCAGCCCCAGCATTTT. The chain uses TRBV7-9 and TRBJ1-5, with 10 bases identical to TRBD1. V dropped 3 bases and J dropped 5; count of bases not matched to a gene: 1. The CDR3 has 14 amino acids. Germline assignment: CDR1 SEHNR and CDR2 FQNEAQ (reference sequence).

This chain's CDR3 is CASSDLAGYNEQFF. The DNA for the CDR3 is TGTGCCAGCAGTGACCTAGCGGGCTACAATGAGCAGTTCTTC. The chain joins TRBV6-1 to TRBJ2-1; 8 bases line up with TRBD2. The CDR3 loop spans 14 amino acids. Germline loops: CDR1 MNHNS, CDR2 SASEGT. J lost 3 bases, V lost 3 bases, and 1 base had no gene match.

The chain recombines TRBV11-3 with TRBJ2-1, with unresolved D. CDR1 SGHNT and CDR2 YENEEA come from the germline V gene. Trimming cost V 1 base and J 6 bases, with 10 bases left between them. The CDR3 covers 14 residues. The chain's CDR3 is CASSLGRISNEQFF. The CDR3 DNA follows: TGTGCCAGCAGCTTAGGGCGGATCAGCAATGAGCAGTTCTTC.

This chain connects TRBV18 to TRBJ1-1; no firm D call. The CDR3 covers 13 residues. V lost 0 bases and J 5 bases, leaving 7 bases between the germline ends. Germline loops: CDR1 KGHSH, CDR2 LQKENI. The DNA of the CDR3 is TGTGCCAGCTCACCACCTTTCAGAACTGAAGCTTTCTTT. Encoded protein: CASSPPFRTEAFF.

The V call is TRBV4-1, the J call TRBJ2-1, with 8 bases identical to TRBD2. The CDR3 extends over 15 amino acids. Germline V gene sequence: CDR1 MGHRA, CDR2 YSYEKL. Trimming at V came to 1 base and at J to 6 bases, leaving 5 bases not matched to a gene. In nucleotides, the CDR3 is TGCGCCAGCAGCCAAGGTTTCAGCGGGGGCAATGAGCAGTTCTTC. This translates into CASSQGFSGGNEQFF.

The sample holds one count of this clone. The J gene is TRBJ1-1, the V gene TRBV19; D not resolved. V was cut by 0 bases and J by 0 bases, with 17 bases left in between. Germline CDR1 reads LNHDA; CDR2 reads SQIVND (reference sequence). The CDR3 is made up of 18 amino acids. The CDR3 loop is CASSIDMFRVRMNTEAFF. The CDR3 bases are TGTGCCAGTAGTATAGATATGTTTCGAGTTCGAATGAACACTGAAGCTTTCTTT.